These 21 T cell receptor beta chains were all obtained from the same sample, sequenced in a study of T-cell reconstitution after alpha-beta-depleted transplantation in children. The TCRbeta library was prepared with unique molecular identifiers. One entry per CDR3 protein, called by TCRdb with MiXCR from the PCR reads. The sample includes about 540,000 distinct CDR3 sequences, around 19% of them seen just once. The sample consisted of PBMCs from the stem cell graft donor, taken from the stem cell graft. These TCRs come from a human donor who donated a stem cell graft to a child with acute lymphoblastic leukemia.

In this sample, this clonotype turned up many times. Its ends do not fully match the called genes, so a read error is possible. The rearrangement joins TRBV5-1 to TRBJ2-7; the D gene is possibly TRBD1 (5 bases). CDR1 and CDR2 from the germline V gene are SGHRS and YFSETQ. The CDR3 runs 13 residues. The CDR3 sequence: CASSPDRAYEQYF. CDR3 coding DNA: TGTGCCAGCAGTCCCGACAGAGCCTACGAGCAGTACTTC. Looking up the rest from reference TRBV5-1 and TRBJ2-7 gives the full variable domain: KAGVTQTPRYLIKTRGQQVTLSCSPISGHRSVSWYQQTPGQGLQFLFEYFSETQRNKGNFPGRFSGRQFSNSRSEMNVSTLELGDSALYLCASSPDRAYEQYFGPGTRLTVT.

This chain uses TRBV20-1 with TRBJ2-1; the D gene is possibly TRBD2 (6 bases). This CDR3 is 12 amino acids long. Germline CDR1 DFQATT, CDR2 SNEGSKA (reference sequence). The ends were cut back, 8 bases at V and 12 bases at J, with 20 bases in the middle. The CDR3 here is CSPLGPREAQFF. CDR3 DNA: TGCAGTCCTTTAGGGCCGCGGGAAGCGCAGTTCTTC.

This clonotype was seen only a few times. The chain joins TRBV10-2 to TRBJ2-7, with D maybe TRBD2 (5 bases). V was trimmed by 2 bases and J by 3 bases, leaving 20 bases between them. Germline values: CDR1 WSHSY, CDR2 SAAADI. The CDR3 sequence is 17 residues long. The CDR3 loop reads CASSEIAKRRALYEQYF. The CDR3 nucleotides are TGCGCCAGCAGTGAGATCGCTAAGCGGCGAGCGCTCTACGAGCAGTACTTC.

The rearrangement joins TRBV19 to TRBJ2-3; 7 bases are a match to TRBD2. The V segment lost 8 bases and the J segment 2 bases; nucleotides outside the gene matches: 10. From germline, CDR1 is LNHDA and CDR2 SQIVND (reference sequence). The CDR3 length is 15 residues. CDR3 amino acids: CASRRELGPTDTQYF. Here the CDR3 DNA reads TGTGCCAGTCGGCGGGAGCTCGGACCCACAGATACGCAGTATTTT.

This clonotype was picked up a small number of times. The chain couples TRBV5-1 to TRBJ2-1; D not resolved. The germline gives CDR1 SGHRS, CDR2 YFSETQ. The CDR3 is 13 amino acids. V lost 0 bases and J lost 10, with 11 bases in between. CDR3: CASSLGVRAEQFF. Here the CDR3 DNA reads TGCGCCAGCAGCTTGGGGGTTCGGGCGGAGCAGTTCTTC.

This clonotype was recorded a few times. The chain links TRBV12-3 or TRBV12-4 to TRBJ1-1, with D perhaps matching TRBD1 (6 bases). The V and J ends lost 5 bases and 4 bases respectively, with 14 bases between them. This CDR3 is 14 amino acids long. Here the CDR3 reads CASSPQGGSTEAFF. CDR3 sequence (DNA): TGTGCCAGCAGTCCACAGGGAGGGAGCACTGAAGCTTTCTTT.

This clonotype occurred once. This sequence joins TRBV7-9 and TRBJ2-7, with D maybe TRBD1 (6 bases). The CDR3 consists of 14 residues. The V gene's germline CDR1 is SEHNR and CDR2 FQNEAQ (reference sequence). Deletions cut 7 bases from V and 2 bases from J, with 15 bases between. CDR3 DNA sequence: TGTGCCAGCACCCCATCCACAGGGACCTACGAGCAGTACTTC. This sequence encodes CASTPSTGTYEQYF. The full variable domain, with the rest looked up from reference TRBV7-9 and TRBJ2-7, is DTGVSQNPRHKITKRGQNVTFRCDPISEHNRLYWYRQTLGQGPEFLTYFQNEAQLEKSRLLSDRFSAERPKGSFSTLEIQRTEQGDSAMYLCASTPSTGTYEQYFGPGTRLTVT.

CDR3 DNA: TGCGCCAGCAGCTTGGACTACGGCAATCAGCCCCAGCATTTT. Translation gives CASSLDYGNQPQHF. This chain uses TRBV5-1 with TRBJ1-5, with D unresolved. CDR3 length: 14 residues. V was cut by 0 bases and J by 2 bases, with 6 bases left in between. The germline CDR1 and CDR2 sequences are SGHRS and YFSETQ.

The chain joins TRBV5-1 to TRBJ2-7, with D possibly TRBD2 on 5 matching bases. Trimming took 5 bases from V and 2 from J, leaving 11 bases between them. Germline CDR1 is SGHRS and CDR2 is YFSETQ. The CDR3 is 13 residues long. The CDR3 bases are TGCGCCAGCAGTATAGCGAGAGCCTACGAGCAGTACTTC. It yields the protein CASSIARAYEQYF.

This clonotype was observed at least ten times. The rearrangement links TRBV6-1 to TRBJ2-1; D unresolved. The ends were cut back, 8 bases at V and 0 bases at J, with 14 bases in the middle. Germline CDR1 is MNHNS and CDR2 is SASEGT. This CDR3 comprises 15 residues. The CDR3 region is CASAEPSFSYNEQFF. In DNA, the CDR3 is TGTGCCAGCGCAGAACCATCCTTCTCCTACAATGAGCAGTTCTTC.

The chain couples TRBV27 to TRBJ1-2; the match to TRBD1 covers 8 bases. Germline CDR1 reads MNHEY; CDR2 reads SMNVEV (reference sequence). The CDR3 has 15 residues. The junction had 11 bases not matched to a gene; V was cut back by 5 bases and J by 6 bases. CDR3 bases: TGTGCCAGCAGTGCACTAACAGGGGGTTATAATGGCTACACCTTC. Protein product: CASSALTGGYNGYTF.

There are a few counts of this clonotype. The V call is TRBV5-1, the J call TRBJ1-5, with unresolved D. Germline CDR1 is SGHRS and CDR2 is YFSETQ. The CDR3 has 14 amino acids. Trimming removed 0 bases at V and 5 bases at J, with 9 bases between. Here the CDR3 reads CASSLEGPHQPQHF. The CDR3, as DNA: TGCGCCAGCAGCTTGGAAGGGCCCCATCAGCCCCAGCATTTT.

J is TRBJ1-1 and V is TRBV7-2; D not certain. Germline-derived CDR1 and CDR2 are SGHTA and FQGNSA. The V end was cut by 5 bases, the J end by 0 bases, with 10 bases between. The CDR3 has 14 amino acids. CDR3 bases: TGTGCCAGCAGCCTAAAATCGATGAACACTGAAGCTTTCTTT. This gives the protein CASSLKSMNTEAFF.

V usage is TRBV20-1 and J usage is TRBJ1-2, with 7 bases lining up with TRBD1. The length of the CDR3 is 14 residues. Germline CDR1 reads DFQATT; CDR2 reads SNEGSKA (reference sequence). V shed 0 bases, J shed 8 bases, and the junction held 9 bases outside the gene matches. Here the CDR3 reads CSAREGRGSVGYTF. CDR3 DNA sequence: TGCAGTGCTAGAGAGGGCAGGGGGTCTGTAGGCTACACCTTC.

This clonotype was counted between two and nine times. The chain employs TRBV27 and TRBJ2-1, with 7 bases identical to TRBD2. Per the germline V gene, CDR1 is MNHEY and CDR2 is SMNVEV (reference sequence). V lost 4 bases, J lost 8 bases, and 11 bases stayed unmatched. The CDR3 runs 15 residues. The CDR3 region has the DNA TGTGCCAGCAGTTGGGGAACGGGGGGTATGTATGAGCAGTTCTTC. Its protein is CASSWGTGGMYEQFF.

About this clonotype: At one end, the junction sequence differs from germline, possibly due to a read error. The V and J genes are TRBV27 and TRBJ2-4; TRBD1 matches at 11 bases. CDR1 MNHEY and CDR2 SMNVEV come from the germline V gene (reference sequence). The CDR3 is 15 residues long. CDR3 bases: TGTGCCAGCAGTTACGGTGTGGACAGGGGGCAAAGATTGGACTTC. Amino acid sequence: CASSYGVDRGQRLDF.

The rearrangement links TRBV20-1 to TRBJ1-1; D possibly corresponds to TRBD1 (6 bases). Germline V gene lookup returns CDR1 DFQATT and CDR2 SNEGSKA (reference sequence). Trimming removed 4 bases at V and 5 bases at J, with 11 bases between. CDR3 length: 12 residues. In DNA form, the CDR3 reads TGCAGTGCTAACTCGGGGGCTACTGAAGCTTTCTTT. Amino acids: CSANSGATEAFF.

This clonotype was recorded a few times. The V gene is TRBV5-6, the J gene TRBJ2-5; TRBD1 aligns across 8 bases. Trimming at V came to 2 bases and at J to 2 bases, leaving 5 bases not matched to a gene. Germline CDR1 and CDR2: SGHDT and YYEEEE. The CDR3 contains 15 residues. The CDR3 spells CASSLYTGGQETQYF. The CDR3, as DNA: TGTGCCAGCAGCTTATATACAGGGGGTCAAGAGACCCAGTACTTC.

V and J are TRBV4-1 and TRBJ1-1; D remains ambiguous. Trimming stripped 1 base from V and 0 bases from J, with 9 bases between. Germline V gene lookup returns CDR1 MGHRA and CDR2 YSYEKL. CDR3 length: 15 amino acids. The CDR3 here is CASSQVFAVNTEAFF. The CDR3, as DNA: TGCGCCAGCAGCCAAGTCTTCGCGGTGAACACTGAAGCTTTCTTT.

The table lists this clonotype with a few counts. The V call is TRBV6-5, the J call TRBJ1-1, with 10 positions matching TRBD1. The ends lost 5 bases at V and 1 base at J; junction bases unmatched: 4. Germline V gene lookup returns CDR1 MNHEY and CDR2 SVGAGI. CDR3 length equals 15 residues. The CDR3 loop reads CASSQGQGQNTEAFF. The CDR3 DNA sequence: TGTGCCAGCAGTCAGGGACAGGGGCAGAACACTGAAGCTTTCTTT.

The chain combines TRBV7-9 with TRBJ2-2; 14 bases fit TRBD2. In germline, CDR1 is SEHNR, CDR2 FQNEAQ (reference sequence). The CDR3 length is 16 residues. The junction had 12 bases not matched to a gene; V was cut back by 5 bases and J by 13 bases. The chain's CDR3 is CASSPTRLAGGPLLFF. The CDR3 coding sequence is TGTGCCAGCAGCCCAACTCGACTAGCGGGAGGGCCGTTGCTGTTTTTT.